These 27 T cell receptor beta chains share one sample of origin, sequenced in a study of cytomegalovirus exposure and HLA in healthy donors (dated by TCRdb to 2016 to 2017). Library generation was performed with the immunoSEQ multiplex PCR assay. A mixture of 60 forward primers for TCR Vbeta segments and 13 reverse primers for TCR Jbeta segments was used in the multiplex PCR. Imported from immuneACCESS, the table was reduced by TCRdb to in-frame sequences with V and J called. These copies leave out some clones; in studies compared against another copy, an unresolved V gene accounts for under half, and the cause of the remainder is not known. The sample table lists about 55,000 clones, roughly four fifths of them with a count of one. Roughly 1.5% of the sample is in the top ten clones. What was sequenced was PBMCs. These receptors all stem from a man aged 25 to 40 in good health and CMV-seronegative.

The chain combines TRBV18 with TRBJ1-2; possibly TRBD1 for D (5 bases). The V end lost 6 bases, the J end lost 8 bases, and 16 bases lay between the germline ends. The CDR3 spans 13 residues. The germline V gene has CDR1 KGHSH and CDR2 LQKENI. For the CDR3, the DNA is TGTGCCAGCTCGTCTACAGGCTACCTGGGCTACACCTTC. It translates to CASSSTGYLGYTF.

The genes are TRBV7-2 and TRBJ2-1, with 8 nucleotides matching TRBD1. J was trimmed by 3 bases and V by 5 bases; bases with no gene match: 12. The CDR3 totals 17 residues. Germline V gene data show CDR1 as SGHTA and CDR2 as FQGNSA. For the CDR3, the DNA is TGTGCCAGCAGCAGTGGCTGGGGACAGGCCCGCTACAATGAGCAGTTCTTC. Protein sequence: CASSSGWGQARYNEQFF.

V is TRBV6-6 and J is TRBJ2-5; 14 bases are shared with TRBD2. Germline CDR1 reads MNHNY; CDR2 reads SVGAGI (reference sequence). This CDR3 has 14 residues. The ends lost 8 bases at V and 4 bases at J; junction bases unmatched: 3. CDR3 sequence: CASRGTSGGETQYF. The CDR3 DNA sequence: TGTGCCAGCCGTGGGACTAGCGGGGGAGAGACCCAGTACTTC.

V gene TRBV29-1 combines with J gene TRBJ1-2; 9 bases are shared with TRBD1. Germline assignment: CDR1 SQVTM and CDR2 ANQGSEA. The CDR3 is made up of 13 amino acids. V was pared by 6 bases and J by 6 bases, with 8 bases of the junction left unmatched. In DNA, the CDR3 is TGCAGCGTCGACAGGGGGGTTCTGGATGGCTACACCTTC. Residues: CSVDRGVLDGYTF. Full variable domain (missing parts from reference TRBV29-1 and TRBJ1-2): SAVISQKPSRDICQRGTSLTIQCQVDSQVTMMFWYRQQPGQSLTLIATANQGSEATYESGFVIDKFPISRPNLTFSTLTVSNMSPEDSSIYLCSVDRGVLDGYTFGSGTRLTVV.

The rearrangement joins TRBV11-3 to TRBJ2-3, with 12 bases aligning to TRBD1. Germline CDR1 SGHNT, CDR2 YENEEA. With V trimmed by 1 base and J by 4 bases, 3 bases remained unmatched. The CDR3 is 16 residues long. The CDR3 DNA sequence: TGTGCCAGCAGCTTAGGCGGGACAGGGGGCGCAGATACGCAGTATTTT. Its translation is CASSLGGTGGADTQYF.

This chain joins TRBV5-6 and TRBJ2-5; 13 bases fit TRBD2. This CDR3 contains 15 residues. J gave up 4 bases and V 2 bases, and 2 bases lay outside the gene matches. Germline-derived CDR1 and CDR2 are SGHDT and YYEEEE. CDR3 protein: CASSLRLAGGETQYF. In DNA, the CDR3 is TGTGCCAGCAGCTTAAGACTAGCGGGAGGAGAGACCCAGTACTTC.

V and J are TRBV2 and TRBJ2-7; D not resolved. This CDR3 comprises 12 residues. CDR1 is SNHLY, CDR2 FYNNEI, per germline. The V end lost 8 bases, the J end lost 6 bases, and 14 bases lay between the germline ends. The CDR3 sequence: CASGYRHVEQYF. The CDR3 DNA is TGTGCCAGCGGTTACCGACACGTCGAGCAGTACTTC.

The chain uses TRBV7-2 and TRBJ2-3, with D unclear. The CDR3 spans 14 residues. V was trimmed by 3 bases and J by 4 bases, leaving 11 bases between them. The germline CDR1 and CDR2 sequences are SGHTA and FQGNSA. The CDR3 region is CASSFKAGPDTQYF. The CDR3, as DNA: TGTGCCAGCAGCTTTAAAGCAGGTCCAGATACGCAGTATTTT.

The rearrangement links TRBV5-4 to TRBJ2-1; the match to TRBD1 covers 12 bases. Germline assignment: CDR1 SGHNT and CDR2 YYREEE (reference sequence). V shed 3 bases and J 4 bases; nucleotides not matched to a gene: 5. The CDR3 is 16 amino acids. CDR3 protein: CASSSGTGGPYNEQFF. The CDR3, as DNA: TGTGCCAGCAGCTCGGGGACAGGGGGCCCATACAATGAGCAGTTCTTC.

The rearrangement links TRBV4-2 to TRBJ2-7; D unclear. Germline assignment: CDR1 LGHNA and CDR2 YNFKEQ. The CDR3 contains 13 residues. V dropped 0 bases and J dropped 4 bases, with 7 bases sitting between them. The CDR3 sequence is CASSQDAVYEQYF. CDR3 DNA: TGTGCCAGCAGCCAAGATGCGGTTTACGAGCAGTACTTC.

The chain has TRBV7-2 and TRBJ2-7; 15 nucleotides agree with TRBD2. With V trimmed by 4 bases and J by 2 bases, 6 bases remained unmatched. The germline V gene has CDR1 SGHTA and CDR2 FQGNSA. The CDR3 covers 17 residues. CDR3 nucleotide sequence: TGTGCCAGCAGCTGGGGGACTAGCGGGAGGTCGACCTACGAGCAGTACTTC. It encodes CASSWGTSGRSTYEQYF.

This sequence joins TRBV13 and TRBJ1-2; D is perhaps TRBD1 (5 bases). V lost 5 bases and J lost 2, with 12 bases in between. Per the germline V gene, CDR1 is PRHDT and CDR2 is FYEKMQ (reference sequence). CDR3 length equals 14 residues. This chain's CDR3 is CASSLLGGNYGYTF. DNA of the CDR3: TGTGCCAGCAGCCTATTGGGGGGGAACTATGGCTACACCTTC.

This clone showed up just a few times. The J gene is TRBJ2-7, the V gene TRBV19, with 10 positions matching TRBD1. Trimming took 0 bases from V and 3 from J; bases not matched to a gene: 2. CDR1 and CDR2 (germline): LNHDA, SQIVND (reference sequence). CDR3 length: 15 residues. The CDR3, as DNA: TGTGCCAGTAGTATAGATTGGGACAGGGGCTACGAGCAGTACTTC. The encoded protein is CASSIDWDRGYEQYF.

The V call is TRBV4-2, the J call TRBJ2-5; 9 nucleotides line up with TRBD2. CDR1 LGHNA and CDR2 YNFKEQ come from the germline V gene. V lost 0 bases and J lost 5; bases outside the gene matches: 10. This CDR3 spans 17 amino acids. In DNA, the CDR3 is TGTGCCAGCAGCCAAGAACCCCCAGCGGGGGGTCCGGAGACCCAGTACTTC. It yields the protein CASSQEPPAGGPETQYF.

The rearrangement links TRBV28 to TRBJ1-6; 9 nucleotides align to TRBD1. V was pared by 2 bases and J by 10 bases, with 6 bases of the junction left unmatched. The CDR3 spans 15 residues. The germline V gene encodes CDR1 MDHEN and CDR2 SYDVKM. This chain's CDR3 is CASSLGGTGWSPLHF. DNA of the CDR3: TGTGCCAGCAGTTTAGGGGGGACAGGGTGGTCACCCCTCCACTTT.

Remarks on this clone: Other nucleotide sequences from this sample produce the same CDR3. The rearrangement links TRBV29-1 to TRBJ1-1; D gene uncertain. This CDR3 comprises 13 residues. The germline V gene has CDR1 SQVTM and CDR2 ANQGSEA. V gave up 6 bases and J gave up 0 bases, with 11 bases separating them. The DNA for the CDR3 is TGCAGCGTGCTAAGAAGTATGAACACTGAAGCTTTCTTT. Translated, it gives CSVLRSMNTEAFF.

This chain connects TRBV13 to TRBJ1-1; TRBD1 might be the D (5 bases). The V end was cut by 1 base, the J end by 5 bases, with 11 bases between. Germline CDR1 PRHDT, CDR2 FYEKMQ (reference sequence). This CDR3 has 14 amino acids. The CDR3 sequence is CASSLEVGDTEAFF. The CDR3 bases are TGTGCCAGCAGCTTAGAGGTAGGGGATACTGAAGCTTTCTTT.

This chain's CDR3 is CAWRFRGRTLYRAGNTIYF. The DNA for the CDR3 is TGTGCCTGGAGGTTCAGGGGGCGAACACTCTACCGAGCTGGAAACACCATATATTTT. V gene TRBV30 combines with J gene TRBJ1-3, with 8 bases lining up with TRBD1. V gave up 3 bases and J gave up 2 bases; unmatched junction bases: 18. Germline CDR1 reads GTSNPN; CDR2 reads SVGIG (reference sequence). This CDR3 has 19 amino acids.

The CDR3 bases are TGTGCCATCAGCGACGACGGGGGAAACACTGAAGCTTTCTTT. Encoded protein: CAISDDGGNTEAFF. The rearrangement links TRBV10-3 to TRBJ1-1; D might be TRBD1 (5 bases). Between the trimmed V and J ends, which lost 6 bases and 2 bases, there was a span of 13 bases. Germline V CDR1 and CDR2: ENHRY, SYGVKD. The CDR3 has 14 residues.

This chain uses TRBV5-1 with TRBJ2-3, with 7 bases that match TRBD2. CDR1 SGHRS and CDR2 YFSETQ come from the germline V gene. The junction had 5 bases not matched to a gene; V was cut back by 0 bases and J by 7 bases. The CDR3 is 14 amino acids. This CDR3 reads CASSLDSGGYTQYF. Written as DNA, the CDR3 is TGCGCCAGCAGCTTGGATTCGGGGGGTTATACGCAGTATTTT.

CDR3 in amino acids: CASSGLAGGTDTQYF. CDR3 DNA: TGTGCCAGCAGTGGACTAGCGGGGGGCACAGATACGCAGTATTTT. The chain combines TRBV6-4 with TRBJ2-3; 12 bases align to TRBD2. The V segment lost 4 bases and the J segment 1 base; nucleotides outside the gene matches: 0. Per the germline V gene, CDR1 is MRHNA and CDR2 is SNTAGT. The CDR3 has 15 residues.

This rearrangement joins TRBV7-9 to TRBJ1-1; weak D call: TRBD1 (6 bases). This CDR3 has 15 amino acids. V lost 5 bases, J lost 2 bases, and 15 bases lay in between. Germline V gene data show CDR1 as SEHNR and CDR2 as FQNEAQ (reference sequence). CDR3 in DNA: TGTGCCAGCAGCCCTCCTACAGGGATAAACACTGAAGCTTTCTTT. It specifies CASSPPTGINTEAFF.

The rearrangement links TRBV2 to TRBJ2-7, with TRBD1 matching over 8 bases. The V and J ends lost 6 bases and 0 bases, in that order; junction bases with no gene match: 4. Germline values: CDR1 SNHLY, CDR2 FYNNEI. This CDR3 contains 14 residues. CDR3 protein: CASRPGQASYEQYF. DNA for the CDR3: TGTGCCAGCAGACCGGGACAGGCCTCCTACGAGCAGTACTTC. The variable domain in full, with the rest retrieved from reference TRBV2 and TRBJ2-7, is EPEVTQTPSHQVTQMGQEVILRCVPISNHLYFYWYRQILGQKVEFLVSFYNNEISEKSEIFDDQFSVERPDGSNFTLKIRSTKLEDSAMYFCASRPGQASYEQYFGPGTRLTVT.

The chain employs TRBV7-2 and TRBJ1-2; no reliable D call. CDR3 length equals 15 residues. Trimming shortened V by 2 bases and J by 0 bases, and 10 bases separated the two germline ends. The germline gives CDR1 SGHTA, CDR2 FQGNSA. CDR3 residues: CASSLLGRANYGYTF. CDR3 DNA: TGTGCCAGCAGCTTACTGGGCAGAGCTAACTATGGCTACACCTTC.

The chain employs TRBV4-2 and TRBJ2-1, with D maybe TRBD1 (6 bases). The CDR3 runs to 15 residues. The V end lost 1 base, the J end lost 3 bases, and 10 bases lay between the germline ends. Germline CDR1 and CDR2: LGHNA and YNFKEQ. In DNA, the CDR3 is TGTGCCAGCAGCCAAGGCCAGGGGAACTACAATGAGCAGTTCTTC. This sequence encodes CASSQGQGNYNEQFF.

The CDR3 bases are TGTGCCAGCAGCGTCGGGACAGGGCCCAACTATGGCTACACCTTC. Translated: CASSVGTGPNYGYTF. The V call is TRBV9, the J call TRBJ1-2, with 9 bases identical to TRBD1. The V gene end was trimmed by 2 bases and the J gene end by 2 bases; junction bases not matched to a gene: 4. CDR3 length: 15 amino acids. Looked up from germline, CDR1 is SGDLS and CDR2 is YYNGEE.

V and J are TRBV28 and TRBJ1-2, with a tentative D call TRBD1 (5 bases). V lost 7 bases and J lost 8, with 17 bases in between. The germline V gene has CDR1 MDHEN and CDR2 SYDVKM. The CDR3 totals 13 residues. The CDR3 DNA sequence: TGTGCCAGCATCCAAGGGGTTTGGGGAGGCTACACCTTC. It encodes CASIQGVWGGYTF.